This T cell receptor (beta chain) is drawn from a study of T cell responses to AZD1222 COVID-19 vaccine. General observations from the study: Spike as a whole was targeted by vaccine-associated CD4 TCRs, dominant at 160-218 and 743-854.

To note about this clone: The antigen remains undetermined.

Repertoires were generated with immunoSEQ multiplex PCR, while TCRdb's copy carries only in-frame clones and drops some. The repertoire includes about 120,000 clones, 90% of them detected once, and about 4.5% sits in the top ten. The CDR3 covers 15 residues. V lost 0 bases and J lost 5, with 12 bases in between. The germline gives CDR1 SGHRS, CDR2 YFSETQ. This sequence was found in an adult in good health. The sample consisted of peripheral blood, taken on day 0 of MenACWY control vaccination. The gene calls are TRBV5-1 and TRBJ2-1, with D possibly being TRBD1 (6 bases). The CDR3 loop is CASSLGAGANNEQFF. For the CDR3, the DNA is TGCGCCAGCAGCTTGGGGGCAGGGGCCAACAATGAGCAGTTCTTC.